One T cell receptor (beta chain) is described in this entry. Its antigen is currently unknown. This sample was taken from a study of T cells after posttransplantation cyclophosphamide. Study-level points and caveats: TRB clonality was highly associated with recipient CMV seropositivity and reactivation.

Trimming took 5 bases from V and 4 from J; bases not matched to a gene: 6. Germline lookup yields CDR1 SGHTA and CDR2 FQGNSA. The CDR3 extends over 15 amino acids. Here immunoSEQ multiplex PCR was the method, and the copy in TCRdb shows in-frame clones only, minus some. The sample has about 52,000 clones, 85% to 95% seen once. The sequence came from a woman between 25 and 40 years old in good health and a related stem cell transplant donor. The rearrangement links TRBV7-2 to TRBJ2-7; TRBD2 matches 12 bases. Sequencing used PBMCs. CDR3 amino acids: CASSLGTSGHYEQYF. Here the CDR3 DNA reads TGTGCCAGCAGCCTCGGGACTAGCGGGCATTACGAGCAGTACTTC.